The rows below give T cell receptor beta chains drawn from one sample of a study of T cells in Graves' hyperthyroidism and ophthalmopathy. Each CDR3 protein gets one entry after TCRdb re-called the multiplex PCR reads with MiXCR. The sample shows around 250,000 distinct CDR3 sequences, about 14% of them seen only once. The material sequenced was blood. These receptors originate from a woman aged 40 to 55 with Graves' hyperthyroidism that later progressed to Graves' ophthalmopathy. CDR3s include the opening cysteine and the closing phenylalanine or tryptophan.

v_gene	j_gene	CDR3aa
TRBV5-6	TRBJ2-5	CASSPYTGGETQYF
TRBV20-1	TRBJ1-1	CSAKADMNTEAFF
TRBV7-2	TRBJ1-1	CASSFGITEAFF
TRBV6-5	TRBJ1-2	CASSEMQKWVNYGYTF
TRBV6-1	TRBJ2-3	CASFPRLNGQGGLRGTDTQYF
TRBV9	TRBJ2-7	CASSPTGTRAYEQYF
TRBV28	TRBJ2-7	CASRPRGGVWEQYF
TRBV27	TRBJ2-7	CASRTSGTGLTYEQYF
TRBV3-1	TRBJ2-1	CASSQEVGYNEQFF
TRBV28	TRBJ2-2	CASSSLGMNTGELFF
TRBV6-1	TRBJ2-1	CASSGQGYEQFF
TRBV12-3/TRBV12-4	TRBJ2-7	CASRSGLAAFVEQYF
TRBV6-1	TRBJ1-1	CASSELRDFPTSNTEAFF
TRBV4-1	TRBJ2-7	CASSPAPVLAGARGEQYF
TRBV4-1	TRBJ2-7	CASSLQDLSKSYEQYF
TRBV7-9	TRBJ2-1	CASSPPWTGLSYNEQFF
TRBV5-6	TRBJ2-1	CASELAGWNEQFF
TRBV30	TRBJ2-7	CAWGVTPYEQYF
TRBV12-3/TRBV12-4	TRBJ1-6	CASSLGRGGNSPLHF
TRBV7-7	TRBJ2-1	CASSLVGVSYNEQFF
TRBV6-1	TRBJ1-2	CASRRQGSAYGYTF
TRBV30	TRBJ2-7	CAWRSSGSSYEQYF
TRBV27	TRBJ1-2	CASSLSGNTRVTDYGYTF
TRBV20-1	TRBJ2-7	CSARRTSRTEQYF
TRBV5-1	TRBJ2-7	CASSSDLNPYEQYF
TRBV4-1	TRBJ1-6	CASSQGDRGNSPLHF
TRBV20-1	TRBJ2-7	CSARDDLGLAGVREQYF
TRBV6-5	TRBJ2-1	CASSYSRMFYNEQFF
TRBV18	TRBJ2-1	CASSPRAGAPDEQFF
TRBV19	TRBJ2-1	CASSSIYNEQFF
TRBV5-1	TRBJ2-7	CASSWTVNYEQYF
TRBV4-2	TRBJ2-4	CASSQGVESGNIQYF
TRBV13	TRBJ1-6	CASSLFTGAGSYNSPLHF